The 5 T cell receptor beta chains below come from one sample, sequenced in a study of blood T cell repertoires in COVID-19. TCRdb keeps only in-frame clones here, not all; method: immunoSEQ multiplex PCR. This repertoire shows roughly 16,000 clones, 85% to 95% found once; its top ten account for 5% to 7%. The sample was peripheral blood. These receptors came from a human donor in a cohort sampled during active COVID-19.

The chain employs TRBV5-5 and TRBJ1-4; no reliable D call. Germline V lookup: CDR1 SGHKS, CDR2 YYEKEE (reference sequence). V lost 4 bases and J 6 bases, leaving 10 bases between the germline ends. The CDR3 is 13 residues long. The CDR3 DNA reads TGTGCCAGCAGCCTGACGGGATATGAAAAACTGTTTTTT. Residues: CASSLTGYEKLFF.

This chain connects TRBV9 to TRBJ2-5; 11 bases are a match to TRBD2. CDR1 and CDR2 (germline): SGDLS, YYNGEE. The length of the CDR3 is 17 residues. J gave up 0 bases and V 4 bases, and 8 bases lay outside the gene matches. CDR3 region: CASSPLAGVPYQETQYF. As DNA, the CDR3 is TGTGCCAGCAGCCCACTAGCGGGGGTACCGTACCAAGAGACCCAGTACTTC.

This rearrangement joins TRBV6-5 to TRBJ1-1; tentative D call: TRBD1 (5 bases). In germline, CDR1 is MNHEY, CDR2 SVGAGI. V was cut by 8 bases and J by 1 base, with 8 bases left in between. The length of the CDR3 is 12 residues. CDR3 sequence (DNA): TGTGCCAGCGGAAGGGGGAACACTGAAGCTTTCTTT. This codes for CASGRGNTEAFF.

The genes are TRBV7-2 and TRBJ1-2; D is perhaps TRBD1 (5 bases). CDR3 length: 15 residues. Germline assignment: CDR1 SGHTA and CDR2 FQGNSA. Trimming removed 3 bases from V and 4 bases from J, with 15 bases in between. CDR3 sequence reads: CASSFGGAAGYGYTF. The DNA of the CDR3 is TGTGCCAGCAGCTTCGGAGGGGCTGCGGGCTATGGCTACACCTTC.

The chain couples TRBV6-5 to TRBJ2-7; 11 nucleotides align to TRBD1. This CDR3 is 13 amino acids long. CDR1 is MNHEY and CDR2 is SVGAGI in the germline V gene. The J segment lost 3 bases and the V segment lost 11 bases, leaving 6 bases of the junction unmatched. This chain's CDR3 is CASTGTGGYEQYF. CDR3 nucleotides: TGTGCCTCCACCGGGACAGGGGGCTACGAGCAGTACTTC.